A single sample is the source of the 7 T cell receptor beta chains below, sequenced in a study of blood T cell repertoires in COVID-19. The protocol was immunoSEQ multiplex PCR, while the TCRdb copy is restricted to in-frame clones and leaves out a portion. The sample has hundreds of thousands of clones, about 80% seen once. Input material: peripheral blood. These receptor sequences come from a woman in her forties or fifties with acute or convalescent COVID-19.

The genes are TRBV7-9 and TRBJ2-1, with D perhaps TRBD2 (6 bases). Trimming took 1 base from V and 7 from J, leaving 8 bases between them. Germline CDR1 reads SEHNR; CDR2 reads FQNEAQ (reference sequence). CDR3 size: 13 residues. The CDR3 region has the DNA TGTGCCAGCAGCTTAGGGACTAAAAATGAGCAGTTCTTC. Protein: CASSLGTKNEQFF.

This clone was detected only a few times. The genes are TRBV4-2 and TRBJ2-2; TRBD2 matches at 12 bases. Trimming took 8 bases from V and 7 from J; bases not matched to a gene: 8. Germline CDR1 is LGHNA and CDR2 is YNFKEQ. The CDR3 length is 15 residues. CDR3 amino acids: CASDLAGGLGGELFF. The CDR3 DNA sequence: TGTGCCAGCGACCTAGCGGGAGGGCTTGGCGGGGAGCTGTTTTTT.

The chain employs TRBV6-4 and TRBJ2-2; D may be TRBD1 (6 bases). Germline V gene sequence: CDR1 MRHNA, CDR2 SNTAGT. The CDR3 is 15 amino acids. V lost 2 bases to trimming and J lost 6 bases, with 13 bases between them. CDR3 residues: CASSDITQGPGELFF. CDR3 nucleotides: TGTGCCAGCAGTGACATTACACAGGGCCCCGGGGAGCTGTTTTTT.

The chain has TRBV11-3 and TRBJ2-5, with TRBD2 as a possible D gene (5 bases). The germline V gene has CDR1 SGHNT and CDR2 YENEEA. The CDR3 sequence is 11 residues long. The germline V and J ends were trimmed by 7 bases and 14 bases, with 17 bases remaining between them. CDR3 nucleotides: TGTGCCAGCACCACCGGAGGTCTAACCTACTTC. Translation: CASTTGGLTYF.

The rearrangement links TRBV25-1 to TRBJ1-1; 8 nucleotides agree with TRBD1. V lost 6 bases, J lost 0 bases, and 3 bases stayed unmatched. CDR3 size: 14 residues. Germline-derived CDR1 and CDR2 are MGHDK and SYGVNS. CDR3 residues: CASRTDRVNTEAFF. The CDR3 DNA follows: TGTGCCAGCAGGACGGACAGGGTGAACACTGAAGCTTTCTTT.

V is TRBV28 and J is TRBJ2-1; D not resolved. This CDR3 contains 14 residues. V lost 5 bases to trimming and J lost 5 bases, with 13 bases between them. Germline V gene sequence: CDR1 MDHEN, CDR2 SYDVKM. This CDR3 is CASSTSLPNNEQFF. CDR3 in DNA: TGTGCCAGCAGTACCTCCCTACCTAACAATGAGCAGTTCTTC.

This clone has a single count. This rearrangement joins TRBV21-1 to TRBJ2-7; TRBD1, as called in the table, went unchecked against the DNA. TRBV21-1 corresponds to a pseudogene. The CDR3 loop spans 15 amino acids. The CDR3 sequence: CASSPRGDRVHEQYF. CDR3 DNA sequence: TGTGCCAGCAGCCCTCGGGGGGACAGGGTACACGAGCAGTACTTC.